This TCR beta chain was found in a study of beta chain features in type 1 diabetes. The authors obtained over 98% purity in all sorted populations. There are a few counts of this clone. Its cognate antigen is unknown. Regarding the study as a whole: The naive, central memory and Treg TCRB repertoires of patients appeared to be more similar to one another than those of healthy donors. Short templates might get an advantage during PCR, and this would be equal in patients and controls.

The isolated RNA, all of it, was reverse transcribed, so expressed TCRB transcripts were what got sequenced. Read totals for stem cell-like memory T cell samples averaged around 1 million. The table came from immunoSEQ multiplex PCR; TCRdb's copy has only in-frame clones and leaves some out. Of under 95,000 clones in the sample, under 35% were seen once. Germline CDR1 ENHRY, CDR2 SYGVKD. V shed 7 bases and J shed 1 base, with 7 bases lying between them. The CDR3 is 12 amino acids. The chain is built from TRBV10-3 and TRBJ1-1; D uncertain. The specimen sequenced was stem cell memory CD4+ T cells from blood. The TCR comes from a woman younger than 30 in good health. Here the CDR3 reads CAIMGRNTEAFF. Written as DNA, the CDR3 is TGTGCCATCATGGGCAGGAACACTGAAGCTTTCTTT.